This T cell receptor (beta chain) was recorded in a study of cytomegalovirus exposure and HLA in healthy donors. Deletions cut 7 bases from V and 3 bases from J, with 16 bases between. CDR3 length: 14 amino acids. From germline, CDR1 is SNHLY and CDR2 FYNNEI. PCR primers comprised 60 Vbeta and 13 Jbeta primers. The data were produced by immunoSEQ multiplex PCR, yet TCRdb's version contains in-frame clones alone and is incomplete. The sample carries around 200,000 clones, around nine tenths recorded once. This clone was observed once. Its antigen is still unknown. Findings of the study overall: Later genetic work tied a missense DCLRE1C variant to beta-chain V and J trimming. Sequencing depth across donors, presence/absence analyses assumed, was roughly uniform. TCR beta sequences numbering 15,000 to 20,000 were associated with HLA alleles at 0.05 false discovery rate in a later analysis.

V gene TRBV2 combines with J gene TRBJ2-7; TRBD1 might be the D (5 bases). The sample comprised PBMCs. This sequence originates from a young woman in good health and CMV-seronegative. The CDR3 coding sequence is TGTGCCAGCATAGCATCTATAGACAGCTACGAGCAGTACTTC. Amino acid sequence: CASIASIDSYEQYF. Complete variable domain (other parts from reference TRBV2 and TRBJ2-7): EPEVTQTPSHQVTQMGQEVILRCVPISNHLYFYWYRQILGQKVEFLVSFYNNEISEKSEIFDDQFSVERPDGSNFTLKIRSTKLEDSAMYFCASIASIDSYEQYFGPGTRLTVT.